These 3 T cell receptor beta chains were all obtained from the same sample, sequenced in a study of identical twins. TCRdb used MiXCR to reprocess the 5' RACE reads, holding one entry per CDR3 protein. The sample lists roughly 200,000 distinct CDR3 sequences, roughly 7.5% occurring once. This sample was also put to use in a study of yellow fever vaccine responses in identical twins.

The sequenced sample was memory (CD45RO+) T cells sorted from blood. The receptors originated from a young woman in good health.

There are many counts of this clonotype. The CDR3, as DNA: TGTGCCAGCAGCCCAAAGGGTCAGGGTAGCACAGATACGCAGTATTTT. It yields the protein CASSPKGQGSTDTQYF. This sequence joins TRBV7-2 and TRBJ2-3; tentatively, D is TRBD1 (5 bases). The CDR3 sequence is 16 residues long. The germline CDR1 and CDR2 sequences are SGHTA and FQGNSA. The V end was cut by 5 bases, the J end by 0 bases, with 15 bases between.

The gene calls are TRBV6-1 and TRBJ1-4; a weak D match, TRBD1 (6 bases). This CDR3 has 16 residues. V was trimmed by 3 bases and J by 2 bases, leaving 13 bases between them. Germline V gene data show CDR1 as MNHNS and CDR2 as SASEGT. The CDR3 DNA reads TGTGCCAGCAGTGACCTCGGGAGGGGGACTAATGAAAAACTGTTTTTT. This codes for CASSDLGRGTNEKLFF.

The table lists this clonotype with a few counts. This chain uses TRBV11-3 with TRBJ2-3; 11 bases fit TRBD2. The CDR3 has 16 residues. Germline CDR1 is SGHNT and CDR2 is YENEEA. The J segment lost 1 base and the V segment lost 5 bases, leaving 5 bases of the junction unmatched. The CDR3 nucleotides are TGTGCCAGCAGCACAAATAGCGGGAGGGGCACAGATACGCAGTATTTT. Translated: CASSTNSGRGTDTQYF.